The subject of this entry is one T cell receptor (beta chain). Antigen specificity is unknown. These data are taken from a study of cytomegalovirus exposure and HLA in healthy donors. Whole-study results and caveats: Cytomegalovirus status was reportedly diagnosed by the classifier with high sensitivity and specificity. Listed as cytomegalovirus-associated were approximately 160 TCR beta chains. As confirmed in vitro, a few CMV-associated chains were specific for CMV antigens.

V trimming: 9 bases; J trimming: 6 bases; junction bases outside the gene matches: 7. This CDR3 comprises 12 residues. Germline assignment: CDR1 MNHEY and CDR2 SMNVEV (reference sequence). The assay was immunoSEQ multiplex PCR, and TCRdb's table has in-frame clones only and misses some. The top ten clones hold 4.5% to 6% of a sample with over 200,000 clones, approximately 87% of them seen once. The clonotype originates from a woman aged 18 to 35 in good health and CMV-seronegative. Sample: PBMCs. The chain carries TRBV27 and TRBJ2-7, with TRBD1 identical over 8 bases. The CDR3: CASWTGSREQYF. DNA of the CDR3: TGTGCCAGTTGGACAGGGTCTCGCGAGCAGTACTTC.